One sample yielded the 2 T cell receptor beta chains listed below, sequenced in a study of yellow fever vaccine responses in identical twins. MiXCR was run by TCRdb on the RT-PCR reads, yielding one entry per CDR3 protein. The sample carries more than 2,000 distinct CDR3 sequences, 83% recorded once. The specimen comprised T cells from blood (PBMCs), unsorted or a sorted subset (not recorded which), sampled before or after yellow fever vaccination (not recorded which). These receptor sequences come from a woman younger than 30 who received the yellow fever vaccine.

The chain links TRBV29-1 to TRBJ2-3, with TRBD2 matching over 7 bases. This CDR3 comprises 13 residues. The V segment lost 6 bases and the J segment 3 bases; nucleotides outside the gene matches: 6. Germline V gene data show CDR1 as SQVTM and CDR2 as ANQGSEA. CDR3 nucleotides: TGCAGCGTGGGGGGGATTGGTACAGATACGCAGTATTTT. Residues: CSVGGIGTDTQYF.

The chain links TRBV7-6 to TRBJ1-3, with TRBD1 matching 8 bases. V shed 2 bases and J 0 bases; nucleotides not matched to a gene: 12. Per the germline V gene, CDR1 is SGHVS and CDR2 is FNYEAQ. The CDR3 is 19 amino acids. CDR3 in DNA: TGTGCCAGCAGCTTACTAAATAAATGGACAGGGTCCTCTGGAAACACCATATATTTT. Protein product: CASSLLNKWTGSSGNTIYF.